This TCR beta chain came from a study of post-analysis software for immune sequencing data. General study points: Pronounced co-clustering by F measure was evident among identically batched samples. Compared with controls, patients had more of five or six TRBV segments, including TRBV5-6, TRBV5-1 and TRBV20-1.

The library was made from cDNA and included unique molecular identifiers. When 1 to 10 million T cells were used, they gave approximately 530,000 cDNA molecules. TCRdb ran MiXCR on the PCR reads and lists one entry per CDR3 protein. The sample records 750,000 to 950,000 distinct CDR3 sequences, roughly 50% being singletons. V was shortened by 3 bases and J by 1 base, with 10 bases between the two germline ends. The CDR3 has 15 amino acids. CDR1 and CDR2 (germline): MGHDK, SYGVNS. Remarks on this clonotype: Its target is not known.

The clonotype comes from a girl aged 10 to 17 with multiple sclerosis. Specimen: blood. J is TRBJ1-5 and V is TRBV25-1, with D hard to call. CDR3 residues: CASSDLWGSNQPQHF. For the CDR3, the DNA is TGTGCCAGCAGTGATTTATGGGGAAGCAATCAGCCCCAGCATTTT.